This is a list of T cell receptor beta chains from one sample in a study of T cells expressing NK-cell markers. TCRdb reprocessed the 5' RACE reads, keeping one entry per CDR3 protein, no DNA. The sample holds 150,000 to 180,000 distinct CDR3 sequences. The sequenced sample was blood T cells: a sorted CD56 or NKG2C T cell subset, CD4+ or CD8+ T cells, or bulk PBMC T cells (not recorded which). Receptors were obtained from a woman aged 45-60 years in good health. The CDR3 runs from the conserved cysteine through the conserved F or W.

J gene	V gene	CDR3 length	CDR3 protein
TRBJ2-5	TRBV13	16	CASSPAGLAGKGTQYF
TRBJ2-1	TRBV29-1	13	CSVEWGTYNEQFF
TRBJ1-5	TRBV16	17	CASSQSGGTYSNQPQHF
TRBJ2-1	TRBV2	15	CASTQLAGGPIEQFF
TRBJ1-2	TRBV25-1	12	CASSKGGRGYTF
TRBJ2-1	TRBV24-1	16	CATSDGTSGPGDEQFF
TRBJ2-5	TRBV7-8	14	CASSLVMREETQYF
TRBJ2-1	TRBV20-1	20	CSARDFGPRTGPQPYNEQFF
TRBJ2-1	TRBV20-1	14	CSARGWGRGGEQFF
TRBJ2-7	TRBV7-8	15	CASSLGGGSSYEQYF
TRBJ2-1	TRBV4-1	15	CASSQGSGRATEQFF
TRBJ2-1	TRBV5-1	16	CASRTSGTSVLGEQFF
TRBJ1-1	TRBV29-1	11	CSVEGGREAFF
TRBJ1-2	TRBV12-3/TRBV12-4	17	CATLVWEARSGNYGYTF
TRBJ2-1	TRBV4-1	19	CASSQLTSGADLKHNEQFF
TRBJ2-3	TRBV6-4	18	CASTRGDPFLICTDTQYF
TRBJ2-7	TRBV6-1	13	CASTDRPSYEQYF
TRBJ2-3	TRBV27	15	CASSLVRQGTDTQYF
TRBJ2-5	TRBV12-3/TRBV12-4	15	CASRRLAGGEETQYF
TRBJ2-2	TRBV30	13	CAWSVLEGGELFF
TRBJ1-2	TRBV27	13	CASSLGTGDGYTF
TRBJ2-7	TRBV7-9	14	CASSLVEHSYEQYF
TRBJ2-1	TRBV10-3	13	CAISDGHPNEQFF
TRBJ2-2	TRBV15	16	CATSRHQGPNTGELFF
TRBJ1-2	TRBV5-5	14	CASSLAPINYGYTF
TRBJ2-3	TRBV29-1	14	CSVEDGAGPDTQYF
TRBJ2-1	TRBV29-1	15	CSVGVNTAPNNEQFF
TRBJ2-2	TRBV19	13	CASSIGTPGELFF
TRBJ2-1	TRBV6-2/TRBV6-3	12	CASSGDPNEQFF